Listed below are T cell receptor beta chains from one sample, sequenced in a study of Ad26.COV2.S vaccination and SARS-CoV-2 variants. Repertoires were generated with immunoSEQ multiplex PCR, while TCRdb's copy carries only in-frame clones and drops some. The repertoire has fewer than 400,000 clones, around nine tenths of them found once; the top ten carry about 2%. The specimen was peripheral blood, collected in a trial of Ad26.COV2.S vaccine versus placebo. The receptors here all came from a person aged 18-65 years who received the Ad26.COV2.S COVID-19 vaccine or a placebo. The CDR3 runs from the conserved cysteine through the conserved F or W. D genes are given only for firm matches. Clone size is shown for a subset of rows, as once, few, many or a class of expanded clone.

TRBJ2-2 - TRBV19 TRBD1 CASRARDRGTGELFF TGTGCCAGTAGGGCCCGGGACAGGGGGACCGGGGAGCTGTTTTTT
TRBJ1-2 - TRBV7-9 TRBD1 CASSLGQGRQGYTF TGTGCCAGCAGCTTAGGACAGGGACGACAGGGCTACACCTTC
TRBJ2-7 once TRBV27 - CASSPHLRSSYEQYF TGTGCCAGCAGTCCCCACCTCCGAAGCTCCTACGAGCAGTACTTC
TRBJ2-1 - TRBV24-1 TRBD2 CATSDPTSGRGGISEQFF TGTGCCACCAGTGACCCGACTAGCGGGAGGGGCGGAATATCGGAGCAGTTCTTC
TRBJ2-1 - TRBV6-5 - CASSPRNWNNEQFF TGTGCCAGCAGTCCCCGGAATTGGAACAATGAGCAGTTCTTC
TRBJ2-2 - TRBV6-5 - CASARGDTGELFF TGTGCCAGCGCGAGGGGAGACACCGGGGAGCTGTTTTTT
TRBJ2-5 - TRBV25-1 TRBD1 CASSEPRTGRETQYF TGTGCCAGCAGTGAACCCCGGACAGGGCGAGAGACCCAGTACTTC
TRBJ1-1 - TRBV18 - CASSKGGGNTEAFF TGTGCCAGCTCTAAAGGTGGGGGGAACACTGAAGCTTTCTTT
TRBJ2-1 - TRBV7-2 - CASSLAGASYNEQFF TGTGCCAGCAGTCTCGCAGGGGCCTCCTACAATGAGCAGTTCTTC
TRBJ2-7 once TRBV6-1 TRBD2 CASSEGTSGLYEQYF TGTGCCAGCAGTGAAGGGACTAGCGGCTTATACGAGCAGTACTTC
TRBJ1-1 few TRBV28 - CASSFEGGTEAFF TGTGCCAGCAGTTTCGAGGGAGGCACTGAAGCTTTCTTT
TRBJ1-1 - TRBV12-3/TRBV12-4 - CASSPGAAKAFF TGTGCCAGCAGTCCCGGGGCCGCCAAGGCTTTCTTT
TRBJ1-4 - TRBV9 - CASSVQEGGGEKLFF TGTGCCAGCAGCGTCCAGGAAGGGGGTGGCGAAAAACTGTTTTTT
TRBJ1-3 - TRBV6-2/TRBV6-3 TRBD1 CASSYRDRLSGNTIYF TGTGCCAGCAGTTACCGGGACAGGCTATCTGGAAACACCATATATTTT
TRBJ2-1 - TRBV11-1 - CASSLGEEQFF TGTGCCAGCAGCTTAGGAGAGGAGCAGTTCTTC
TRBJ2-5 - TRBV5-1 - CASSPVRRETQYF TGCGCCAGCAGCCCCGTGAGGAGGGAGACCCAGTACTTC
TRBJ1-5 - TRBV6-2/TRBV6-3 - CASSFRGRSGGNQPQHF TGTGCCAGCAGTTTTCGGGGACGGTCGGGGGGCAATCAGCCCCAGCATTTT
TRBJ2-3 - TRBV19 TRBD2 CASSETSASTDTQYF TGTGCCAGTAGTGAGACTAGCGCTAGCACAGATACGCAGTATTTT
TRBJ1-2 few TRBV7-2 TRBD1 CASSPQGGDRGYTF TGTGCCAGCAGCCCCCAGGGGGGGGATAGGGGCTACACCTTC
TRBJ1-4 - TRBV28 - CASSSRRDIDEKLFF TGTGCCAGCAGCTCCCGGCGGGACATCGATGAAAAACTGTTTTTT
TRBJ2-5 - TRBV24-1 TRBD1 CATSQGDATQYF TGTGCCACCAGCCAGGGGGACGCGACCCAGTACTTC
TRBJ1-1 - TRBV28 - CASSPTWPGAFF TGTGCCAGCAGTCCTACGTGGCCTGGGGCTTTCTTT
TRBJ1-1 - TRBV19 TRBD1 CASRTTGGGTEAFF TGTGCCAGTAGAACGACAGGGGGCGGCACTGAAGCTTTCTTT
TRBJ1-6 few TRBV11-3 - CASSQTVDSPLHF TGTGCCAGCAGTCAGACAGTGGATTCACCCCTCCACTTT
TRBJ1-5 - TRBV6-5 TRBD1 CASSAGTGGFQPQHF TGTGCCAGCAGCGCCGGGACAGGGGGCTTTCAGCCCCAGCATTTT
TRBJ1-2 - TRBV19 TRBD1 CASSIGDRYGYTF TGTGCCAGTAGTATAGGGGACAGATATGGCTACACCTTC
TRBJ2-7 - TRBV9 - CASSALGAPSYEQYF TGTGCCAGCAGCGCGTTGGGGGCCCCCTCCTACGAGCAGTACTTC
TRBJ2-1 - TRBV5-8 TRBD1 CASTLGTASYNEQFF TGTGCCAGCACCCTAGGGACAGCTTCCTACAATGAGCAGTTCTTC
TRBJ1-5 - TRBV19 - CASTQPRVGFNQPQHF TGTGCCAGTACCCAGCCCAGGGTTGGGTTCAATCAGCCCCAGCATTTT
TRBJ2-3 - TRBV10-3 TRBD2 CASRTSDTSTDTQYF TGTGCCAGCAGGACTAGCGATACTAGCACAGATACGCAGTATTTT
TRBJ2-3 - TRBV21-1 - CASSNRHPGRGPEADTQYF TGTGCCAGCAGCAATCGCCACCCAGGGCGGGGTCCCGAGGCAGATACGCAGTATTTT
TRBJ2-3 - TRBV7-3 - CASSLGLAPDTQYF TGTGCCAGCAGCTTAGGGCTAGCCCCAGATACGCAGTATTTT
TRBJ2-5 - TRBV6-5 TRBD2 CASSTGTSLRETQYF TGTGCCAGCAGTACGGGGACTAGCCTTCGTGAGACCCAGTACTTC
TRBJ2-3 - TRBV7-6 - CASSLGALGADTQYF TGTGCCAGCAGCTTAGGGGCCCTTGGGGCAGATACGCAGTATTTT
TRBJ1-4 - TRBV6-5 - CASSYRGAGGNEKLFF TGTGCCAGCAGTTACCGGGGGGCTGGGGGTAATGAAAAACTGTTTTTT
TRBJ2-3 once TRBV7-3 - CASSLQALRTDTQYF TGTGCCAGCAGCTTACAAGCTTTGCGCACAGATACGCAGTATTTT
TRBJ2-3 - TRBV28 - CASRQYVEDTQYF TGTGCCAGCAGACAATATGTGGAAGATACGCAGTATTTT
TRBJ1-1 once TRBV7-9 - CASSRYRNTEAFF TGTGCCAGCAGCCGTTACAGGAACACTGAAGCTTTCTTT
TRBJ2-5 - TRBV5-6 - CASSLGGSMETQYF TGTGCCAGCAGCTTGGGGGGTAGCATGGAGACCCAGTACTTC
TRBJ1-2 - TRBV24-1 - CATSDGTGLFSYGYTF TGTGCCACCAGTGATGGAACAGGACTATTCAGCTATGGCTACACCTTC
TRBJ2-7 - TRBV19 - CASGSSYYEQYF TGTGCCAGCGGGAGCTCGTACTACGAGCAGTACTTC
TRBJ1-4 - TRBV11-2 TRBD1 CASSAGTGGNEKLFF TGTGCCAGCAGCGCAGGGACAGGGGGAAATGAAAAACTGTTTTTT
TRBJ1-1 - TRBV3-1/TRBV3-2 - CASSQDGGTEAFF TGTGCCAGCAGCCAAGACGGGGGGACTGAAGCTTTCTTT